The rows below give T cell receptor beta chains drawn from one sample of a study of blood T cell repertoires in COVID-19. Assay: immunoSEQ multiplex PCR; the TCRdb copy retains only in-frame clones and omits some. The data contain about 150,000 clones, about 80% of them singletons. Material for sequencing was PBMCs or T cells enriched from blood (not recorded which). The receptors stem from a woman aged 45-59 years who had recovered from COVID-19. The CDR3 runs from the conserved cysteine through the conserved F or W. Each record gives: CDR3 protein, CDR3 DNA, D gene, J gene, clone size, V gene. A D gene is named only where the DNA matches it firmly. Clone size is shown for a subset of rows, as once, few, many or a class of expanded clone.

CDR3 protein: CATSRTGYGYTF; CDR3 DNA: TGTGCCACCAGTCGGACAGGTTATGGCTACACCTTC; D gene: TRBD1; J gene: TRBJ1-2; clone size: .; V gene: TRBV24-1
CDR3 protein: CASSDGRKGLTEAFF; CDR3 DNA: TGCGCCAGCAGCGACGGACGAAAAGGACTCACTGAAGCTTTCTTT; D gene: .; J gene: TRBJ1-1; clone size: .; V gene: TRBV5-1
CDR3 protein: CASSPRSATGSYSNQPQHF; CDR3 DNA: TGCGCCAGCAGTCCCCGATCGGCTACAGGGTCTTATAGCAATCAGCCCCAGCATTTT; D gene: .; J gene: TRBJ1-5; clone size: .; V gene: TRBV10-1
CDR3 protein: CASSRQGKNTDTQYF; CDR3 DNA: TGTGCCAGTAGTAGACAGGGAAAAAACACAGATACGCAGTATTTT; D gene: TRBD1; J gene: TRBJ2-3; clone size: .; V gene: TRBV19
CDR3 protein: CASSPRSASGVVGDRYTF; CDR3 DNA: TGTGCCAGCAGTCCCAGGTCTGCTTCGGGGGTCGTTGGGGATCGCTACACCTTC; D gene: .; J gene: TRBJ1-2; clone size: .; V gene: TRBV28
CDR3 protein: CASSETVPSGANVLTF; CDR3 DNA: TGTGCCAGCAGTGAGACAGTCCCCTCTGGGGCCAACGTCCTGACTTTC; D gene: .; J gene: TRBJ2-6; clone size: few; V gene: TRBV2
CDR3 protein: CASSLSLGTPRPQHF; CDR3 DNA: TGTGCCAGCAGCCTTTCCCTTGGGACACCGAGGCCCCAGCATTTT; D gene: .; J gene: TRBJ1-5; clone size: few; V gene: TRBV27
CDR3 protein: CASGQGTADQETQYF; CDR3 DNA: TGTGCTAGTGGCCAAGGGACTGCGGACCAAGAGACCCAGTACTTC; D gene: .; J gene: TRBJ2-5; clone size: once; V gene: TRBV12-5
CDR3 protein: CASSHRNTEAFF; CDR3 DNA: TGTGCCAGCAGCCATAGAAACACTGAAGCTTTCTTT; D gene: .; J gene: TRBJ1-1; clone size: .; V gene: TRBV3-1/TRBV3-2
CDR3 protein: CASSFMTGGLQETQYF; CDR3 DNA: TGTGCCAGCAGCTTCATGACAGGCGGCCTCCAAGAGACCCAGTACTTC; D gene: .; J gene: TRBJ2-5; clone size: .; V gene: TRBV7-6
CDR3 protein: CASSYRQGSYNSPLHF; CDR3 DNA: TGTGCCAGCAGTTACAGACAGGGCAGTTATAATTCACCCCTCCACTTT; D gene: TRBD1; J gene: TRBJ1-6; clone size: .; V gene: TRBV6-5
CDR3 protein: CAWSDRTGRYEQYF; CDR3 DNA: TGTGCCTGGAGCGATCGGACAGGCCGGTACGAGCAGTACTTC; D gene: TRBD1; J gene: TRBJ2-7; clone size: .; V gene: TRBV30
CDR3 protein: CASRRDSEETQYF; CDR3 DNA: TGTGCCAGTAGACGAGACAGCGAAGAGACCCAGTACTTC; D gene: .; J gene: TRBJ2-5; clone size: few; V gene: TRBV19
CDR3 protein: CASSSDRAYQPQHF; CDR3 DNA: TGTGCCAGCAGCTCTGACAGGGCTTATCAGCCCCAGCATTTT; D gene: TRBD1; J gene: TRBJ1-5; clone size: .; V gene: TRBV11-2
CDR3 protein: CASSPPQGPSSYNEQFF; CDR3 DNA: TGTGCCAGCAGCCCCCCACAGGGACCCAGCTCCTACAATGAGCAGTTCTTC; D gene: .; J gene: TRBJ2-1; clone size: .; V gene: TRBV12-1
CDR3 protein: CASSQDSTGVLFYGYTF; CDR3 DNA: TGTGCCAGCAGCCAGGACTCGACAGGGGTTCTATTCTATGGCTACACCTTC; D gene: TRBD1; J gene: TRBJ1-2; clone size: .; V gene: TRBV4-2
CDR3 protein: CASTSGGRFQETQYF; CDR3 DNA: TGTGCCAGCACAAGCGGGGGAAGATTCCAAGAGACCCAGTACTTC; D gene: TRBD2; J gene: TRBJ2-5; clone size: .; V gene: TRBV6-5
CDR3 protein: CASSYTGHGNTEAFF; CDR3 DNA: TGTGCCAGCAGTTACACGGGACACGGCAACACTGAAGCTTTCTTT; D gene: .; J gene: TRBJ1-1; clone size: .; V gene: TRBV6-5
CDR3 protein: CASSERGNSPLHF; CDR3 DNA: TGTGCCAGCAGTGAACGCGGTAATTCACCCCTCCACTTT; D gene: .; J gene: TRBJ1-6; clone size: .; V gene: TRBV6-1
CDR3 protein: CASSRGTADYEQYF; CDR3 DNA: TGCGCCAGCAGCCGGGGGACAGCCGATTACGAGCAGTACTTC; D gene: TRBD1; J gene: TRBJ2-7; clone size: .; V gene: TRBV4-1
CDR3 protein: CASSRSIAGGNNEQFF; CDR3 DNA: TGTGCCAGCAGTCGTTCTATAGCGGGGGGGAACAATGAGCAGTTCTTC; D gene: TRBD2; J gene: TRBJ2-1; clone size: .; V gene: TRBV6-4
CDR3 protein: CSASWIGARTEAFF; CDR3 DNA: TGCAGTGCTAGTTGGATAGGGGCCCGCACTGAAGCTTTCTTT; D gene: .; J gene: TRBJ1-1; clone size: .; V gene: TRBV20-1
CDR3 protein: CASSGTGGYNEQFF; CDR3 DNA: TGTGCCAGCTCCGGGACAGGGGGCTACAATGAGCAGTTCTTC; D gene: TRBD1; J gene: TRBJ2-1; clone size: .; V gene: TRBV18
CDR3 protein: CASMPRTGNYGYTF; CDR3 DNA: TGTGCCAGCATGCCCCGGACAGGAAACTATGGCTACACCTTC; D gene: TRBD1; J gene: TRBJ1-2; clone size: .; V gene: TRBV7-9
CDR3 protein: CASSPMTGSYGYTF; CDR3 DNA: TGTGCCAGCAGCCCAATGACAGGGAGCTATGGCTACACCTTC; D gene: TRBD1; J gene: TRBJ1-2; clone size: .; V gene: TRBV3-1/TRBV3-2
CDR3 protein: CASSQDPRSAGNEKLFF; CDR3 DNA: TGCGCCAGCAGCCAAGATCCGCGGTCGGCTGGGAATGAAAAACTGTTTTTT; D gene: .; J gene: TRBJ1-4; clone size: .; V gene: TRBV4-1
CDR3 protein: CASSLGTGLGYTF; CDR3 DNA: TGTGCCAGCAGTTTGGGGACAGGATTGGGCTACACCTTC; D gene: TRBD1; J gene: TRBJ1-2; clone size: .; V gene: TRBV28
CDR3 protein: CASRVDRSSYEQYF; CDR3 DNA: TGTGCCAGCAGAGTGGACAGGAGCTCCTACGAGCAGTACTTC; D gene: TRBD1; J gene: TRBJ2-7; clone size: .; V gene: TRBV6-4
CDR3 protein: CASTPTLGRGNTIYF; CDR3 DNA: TGTGCCAGCACCCCAACATTGGGCAGGGGAAACACCATATATTTT; D gene: .; J gene: TRBJ1-3; clone size: .; V gene: TRBV28
CDR3 protein: CASSPSTGEWIYNEQFF; CDR3 DNA: TGTGCCAGCAGTCCGTCGACAGGGGAATGGATATACAATGAGCAGTTCTTC; D gene: TRBD1; J gene: TRBJ2-1; clone size: .; V gene: TRBV27
CDR3 protein: CASSQGGNSPLHF; CDR3 DNA: TGTGCCAGCAGCCAGGGGGGAAATTCACCCCTCCACTTT; D gene: TRBD1; J gene: TRBJ1-6; clone size: .; V gene: TRBV5-6
CDR3 protein: CASSFLGTREETQYF; CDR3 DNA: TGCGCCAGCAGCTTTCTCGGGACTAGGGAAGAGACCCAGTACTTC; D gene: TRBD2; J gene: TRBJ2-5; clone size: .; V gene: TRBV5-1
CDR3 protein: CASSWSGTRNTGELFF; CDR3 DNA: TGTGCCAGCAGCTGGTCCGGGACTCGTAACACCGGGGAGCTGTTTTTT; D gene: .; J gene: TRBJ2-2; clone size: .; V gene: TRBV3-1/TRBV3-2
CDR3 protein: CSVEEQKNTEAFF; CDR3 DNA: TGCAGCGTTGAGGAGCAGAAGAACACTGAAGCTTTCTTT; D gene: .; J gene: TRBJ1-1; clone size: .; V gene: TRBV29-1
CDR3 protein: CASSPHWESGNTIYF; CDR3 DNA: TGTGCCAGCAGCCCCCATTGGGAGTCTGGAAACACCATATATTTT; D gene: .; J gene: TRBJ1-3; clone size: .; V gene: TRBV11-2
CDR3 protein: CASSSVGGTRNSPLHF; CDR3 DNA: TGTGCCAGTAGTTCGGTAGGGGGTACAAGGAATTCACCCCTCCACTTT; D gene: .; J gene: TRBJ1-6; clone size: .; V gene: TRBV19
CDR3 protein: CASSLGGTSGNTIYF; CDR3 DNA: TGCGCCAGCAGCTTGGGCGGGACCTCTGGAAACACCATATATTTT; D gene: .; J gene: TRBJ1-3; clone size: .; V gene: TRBV5-1
CDR3 protein: CASSWTGRETQYF; CDR3 DNA: TGTGCCAGCAGTTGGACAGGGCGGGAGACCCAGTACTTC; D gene: TRBD1; J gene: TRBJ2-5; clone size: .; V gene: TRBV12-3/TRBV12-4
CDR3 protein: CASSARTGGAEAFF; CDR3 DNA: TGCGCCAGCAGCGCTAGGACAGGGGGAGCTGAAGCTTTCTTT; D gene: TRBD1; J gene: TRBJ1-1; clone size: .; V gene: TRBV5-1
CDR3 protein: CASSLGLGGDEQFF; CDR3 DNA: TGTGCCAGCAGCTTGGGACTGGGCGGGGATGAGCAGTTCTTC; D gene: .; J gene: TRBJ2-1; clone size: .; V gene: TRBV9
CDR3 protein: CASRKSGTTNTEAFF; CDR3 DNA: TGTGCCAGCAGAAAAAGCGGGACTACGAACACTGAAGCTTTCTTT; D gene: .; J gene: TRBJ1-1; clone size: .; V gene: TRBV21-1
CDR3 protein: CASSDVAEAGYTF; CDR3 DNA: TGTGCCAGCAGTGACGTCGCCGAGGCGGGCTACACCTTC; D gene: .; J gene: TRBJ1-2; clone size: .; V gene: TRBV2
CDR3 protein: CASSLQGAAPYSPLHF; CDR3 DNA: TGTGCCAGCAGCTTACAGGGGGCAGCGCCTTATTCACCCCTCCACTTT; D gene: TRBD1; J gene: TRBJ1-6; clone size: .; V gene: TRBV11-1
CDR3 protein: CASSPDKYGYTF; CDR3 DNA: TGTGCCAGCAGCCCCGACAAGTATGGCTACACCTTC; D gene: .; J gene: TRBJ1-2; clone size: .; V gene: TRBV9
CDR3 protein: CASSVGTSGGHNEQFF; CDR3 DNA: TGTGCCAGCAGCGTAGGGACTAGCGGGGGCCACAATGAGCAGTTCTTC; D gene: TRBD2; J gene: TRBJ2-1; clone size: .; V gene: TRBV9
CDR3 protein: CASSPGTSGGRQETQYF; CDR3 DNA: TGTGCCAGCAGCCCCGGGACTAGCGGGGGGCGCCAAGAGACCCAGTACTTC; D gene: TRBD2; J gene: TRBJ2-5; clone size: .; V gene: TRBV27
CDR3 protein: CASLTSPRDTQYF; CDR3 DNA: TGTGCCAGCCTAACTAGCCCTAGAGATACGCAGTATTTT; D gene: .; J gene: TRBJ2-3; clone size: .; V gene: TRBV2
CDR3 protein: CATSDASGGLQETQYF; CDR3 DNA: TGTGCCACCAGTGATGCTAGCGGGGGTCTCCAAGAGACCCAGTACTTC; D gene: TRBD2; J gene: TRBJ2-5; clone size: once; V gene: TRBV24-1
CDR3 protein: CASSPRQEYTGELFF; CDR3 DNA: TGTGCCAGCAGCCCACGACAGGAATACACCGGGGAGCTGTTTTTT; D gene: .; J gene: TRBJ2-2; clone size: few; V gene: TRBV7-7
CDR3 protein: CASSPYHRETEAFF; CDR3 DNA: TGTGCCAGCAGCCCTTACCACCGGGAAACTGAAGCTTTCTTT; D gene: .; J gene: TRBJ1-1; clone size: .; V gene: TRBV3-1/TRBV3-2
CDR3 protein: CASSLTNYGYTF; CDR3 DNA: TGTGCCAGCAGTTTGACAAACTATGGCTACACCTTC; D gene: .; J gene: TRBJ1-2; clone size: .; V gene: TRBV12-3/TRBV12-4